This TCR beta chain was recovered during a study of breast tumors, draining lymph nodes, adjacent tissues. Study-wide results and caveats: Data fit most tumor T cells coming from lymph node, expanding in tumor.

CDR1 is MNHEY and CDR2 is SVGEGT in the germline V gene. This CDR3 region has 16 residues. V lost 0 bases and J lost 4, with 14 bases in between. Note on this clonotype: The antigen is unknown.

TCRdb redid the calling of the multiplex PCR reads with MiXCR, one entry per CDR3 protein. The sample yields fewer than 15,000 distinct CDR3 sequences, 62% seen once. This sequence joins TRBV6-2 or TRBV6-3 and TRBJ2-3; D gene uncertain. Sample: tumor-adjacent breast tissue. The TCR sequence derives from a female donor with breast cancer. Some clones in this sample may be carry-over from other donors' samples. CDR3 residues: CASSYSKVSRPDTQYF. In nucleotides, the CDR3 is TGTGCCAGCAGTTACTCGAAAGTCTCACGGCCAGATACGCAGTATTTT.